The next 23 T cell receptor beta chains were all read from a single sample in a study of tumor-infiltrating lymphocytes in primary liver carcinoma. Constant-region priming of about 0.5 ug total RNA yielded TCR beta cDNA. Libraries of TCR beta came from three nested multiplex PCR rounds with slightly modified ARM-PCR. A C-beta reverse primer was combined with TRBV1-TRBV30 forward primers in the first two PCR rounds, and each round had approximately 10 cycles. TCRdb re-derived calls from the multiplex PCR reads in MiXCR, one entry per CDR3 protein. Among fewer than 110,000 distinct CDR3 sequences listed, approximately 70% were seen once. The tissue used was unsorted bulk material of roughly 17-31 mg. RNA and DNA were co-extracted from it with the AllPrep DNA/RNA mini kit. Sequencing was performed on liver tumor tissue from sampling region 2. Subset noted: tumor region T2, inferior pole. The source of these receptors is a woman between 55 and 75 years old with primary liver carcinoma and hepatitis B virus infection.

On this clonotype: Sequence at one end of the junction differs from germline and may be a read error. The chain is built from TRBV11-2 and TRBJ2-1, with 10 positions matching TRBD2. The CDR3 is 13 residues long. Germline lookup yields CDR1 SGHAT and CDR2 FQNNGV. The CDR3 here is CATSWTSGTEQFF. CDR3 bases: TGTGCCACCAGCTGGACTAGCGGAACAGAGCAGTTCTTC.

The CDR3: CASSFLSGKTETQYF. In DNA form, the CDR3 reads TGTGCCAGCAGTTTTCTTAGCGGGAAGACTGAGACCCAGTACTTC. The rearrangement uses TRBV12-3 or TRBV12-4 and TRBJ2-5, with 8 bases aligning to TRBD2. With V trimmed by 3 bases and J by 5 bases, 8 bases remained unmatched. The CDR3 spans 15 residues.

Relative to its sample, this clonotype is medium-sized. This rearrangement joins TRBV11-2 to TRBJ2-1; TRBD1 matches 8 bases. This CDR3 contains 16 residues. The germline gives CDR1 SGHAT, CDR2 FQNNGV. Losses at the gene ends were 5 bases for V and 5 bases for J; bases not matched to a gene: 11. The DNA for the CDR3 is TGTGCCAGCAGCGACCCGACAGGGGTTTTTGACAATGAGCAGTTCTTC. This translates into CASSDPTGVFDNEQFF.

As concerns this clonotype: At one end, the junction sequence differs from germline, possibly due to a read error. V and J are TRBV11-2 and TRBJ2-7; TRBD2 matches at 9 bases. The CDR3 is 17 residues long. CDR1 and CDR2 from the germline V gene are SGHAT and FQNNGV. Here the CDR3 DNA reads TGTGCCAGCAGCTTAGGTTATAGCGGGAGTCTCGCCTACGAACAGTACTTC. Its translation is CASSLGYSGSLAYEQYF.

This chain connects TRBV2 to TRBJ2-7; D possibly corresponds to TRBD1 (5 bases). CDR1 is SNHLY, CDR2 FYNNEI, per germline. The CDR3 has 13 residues. V was pared by 4 bases and J by 4 bases, with 11 bases between. CDR3 in amino acids: CASSGEGVYEQYF. CDR3 coding DNA: TGTGCCAGCAGTGGAGAAGGGGTATACGAGCAGTACTTC.

The chain employs TRBV28 and TRBJ2-7; TRBD2 is a possible D gene (5 bases). This CDR3 has 14 amino acids. The ends were cut back, 3 bases at V and 2 bases at J, with 11 bases in the middle. Per the germline V gene, CDR1 is MDHEN and CDR2 is SYDVKM. CDR3 nucleotides: TGTGCCAGCAGTTTGGGCGGGTCCGCCTACGAGCAGTACTTC. Amino acid sequence: CASSLGGSAYEQYF.

The chain links TRBV5-4 to TRBJ2-7, with D maybe TRBD2 (6 bases). Germline values: CDR1 SGHNT, CDR2 YYREEE (reference sequence). The CDR3 is 17 residues long. The V gene lost 4 bases and the J gene lost 6 bases, with 26 bases spanning the gap. The CDR3 sequence: CASSMRRGSSRIREQYF. The CDR3 DNA reads as TGTGCCAGCAGCATGCGTCGGGGGTCTAGCCGGATTCGCGAGCAGTACTTC.

Worth noting for this clonotype: The final CDR3 position lacks the conserved phenylalanine or tryptophan, pointing to a likely read error. The chain carries TRBV6-1 and TRBJ2-5; D is uncertain. Germline CDR1 reads MNHNS; CDR2 reads SASEGT. The length of the CDR3 is 10 residues. CDR3 nucleotides: TGTGCCAGCAGGGAAGAGACCCAGTACCTA. Translating it yields CASREETQYL.

With regard to this clonotype: A much more abundant neighbour one base away suggests this may be a read error. Without the conserved terminal phenylalanine or tryptophan, this CDR3 likely stems from a read error. The chain has TRBV14 and TRBJ2-5; 7 bases fit TRBD2. The CDR3 totals 14 residues. The V gene end was trimmed by 4 bases and the J gene end by 4 bases; junction bases not matched to a gene: 6. Germline V CDR1 and CDR2: SGHDN, FVKESK. The chain's CDR3 is CASSPFGGRETQYY. The CDR3 coding sequence is TGTGCCAGCAGCCCGTTTGGCGGGAGAGAGACCCAGTACTAC.

On this clonotype itself: The conserved phenylalanine or tryptophan normally closing the CDR3 is absent here, so this likely arose from a read error. The chain combines TRBV11-2 with TRBJ2-1; D may be TRBD2 (5 bases). The V gene's germline CDR1 is SGHAT and CDR2 FQNNGV. There are 14 residues in the CDR3. CDR3 region: CACSPDSRYREQFL. The CDR3 nucleotides read TGTGCATGCAGTCCGGACTCGAGGTATAGGGAGCAGTTCTTA.

CDR3 coding DNA: TGTGCCCACAGCAGAGACCCCAGCAATGAGCAGTTCTTC. Amino acid sequence: CAHSRDPSNEQFF. The chain recombines TRBV11-2 with TRBJ2-1; no clear D. CDR3 length equals 13 residues. Germline loops: CDR1 SGHAT, CDR2 FQNNGV. Trimming took 11 bases from V and 6 from J, leaving 17 bases between them.

Concerning this clonotype itself: One junction end does not reproduce the germline sequence, and a read error may be involved. The genes are TRBV5-1 and TRBJ2-2; the match to TRBD2 covers 11 bases. The CDR3 loop spans 15 amino acids. Germline V lookup: CDR1 SGHRS, CDR2 YFSETQ. DNA of the CDR3: TGTGCCAGCATGACGACTAGCGGGACTAACGGGGAGCTGTTTTTT. Translating it yields CASMTTSGTNGELFF. The variable domain in full, completed from reference TRBV5-1 and TRBJ2-2, reads KAGVTQTPRYLIKTRGQQVTLSCSPISGHRSVSWYQQTPGQGLQFLFEYFSETQRNKGNFPGRFSGRQFSNSRSEMNVSTLELGDSALYLCASMTTSGTNGELFFGEGSRLTVL.

This clonotype was observed a single time. This may be a read error, as it is one base from a much larger clone. The chain couples TRBV28 to TRBJ1-2; D is unclear. From germline, CDR1 is MDHEN and CDR2 SYDVKM. This CDR3 contains 14 residues. The DNA for the CDR3 is TGTGCCAGCAGACCCAGTCGGGGAGACTATGGCTGCACCTTC. Its protein is CASRPSRGDYGCTF.

This clonotype was recorded many times. V usage is TRBV5-1 and J usage is TRBJ1-3; D call uncertain. The CDR3 loop spans 14 amino acids. Germline V gives CDR1 SGHRS, CDR2 YFSETQ. Between the trimmed V and J ends, which lost 0 bases and 4 bases, there was a span of 8 bases. CDR3 region: CASSLGSAGNTIYF. CDR3 in DNA: TGCGCCAGCAGCTTGGGGTCTGCCGGAAACACCATATATTTT.

This clonotype was found a few times. V and J are TRBV29-1 and TRBJ1-2; 7 bases line up with TRBD1. CDR1 SQVTM and CDR2 ANQGSEA come from the germline V gene. The CDR3 covers 11 residues. The V and J ends lost 2 bases and 9 bases, in that order; junction bases with no gene match: 3. The CDR3 loop reads CSVERDRSYTF. CDR3 coding DNA: TGCAGCGTTGAAAGGGACAGAAGCTACACCTTC. Supplemented by reference TRBV29-1 and TRBJ1-2, the full variable domain reads SAVISQKPSRDICQRGTSLTIQCQVDSQVTMMFWYRQQPGQSLTLIATANQGSEATYESGFVIDKFPISRPNLTFSTLTVSNMSPEDSSIYLCSVERDRSYTFGSGTRLTVV.

The chain combines TRBV6-1 with TRBJ2-7; D possibly matches TRBD1 or TRBD2 (5 bases each). The CDR3 loop spans 15 amino acids. Germline V gene lookup returns CDR1 MNHNS and CDR2 SASEGT. The V and J ends lost 6 bases and 0 bases respectively, with 15 bases between them. Here the CDR3 reads CASSLEGTSSYEQYF. Written as DNA, the CDR3 is TGTGCCAGCAGCTTAGAAGGGACGAGCTCCTACGAGCAGTACTTC.

About this clonotype: A read error may be the cause here, since a much bigger clone is one base away. V usage is TRBV9 and J usage is TRBJ1-6; no definite D call. With 3 bases removed from V and 7 bases from J, the gap between germline ends came to 11 bases. Germline CDR1 reads SGDLS; CDR2 reads YYNGEE. This CDR3 contains 14 residues. CDR3 nucleotide sequence: TGTGCCAGCAGCGCTGGCGAATGGAATTCACCCCTCCACTTT. Its protein is CASSAGEWNSPLHF. The variable domain in full, with the rest retrieved from reference TRBV9 and TRBJ1-6, is DSGVTQTPKHLITATGQRVTLRCSPRSGDLSVYWYQQSLDQGLQFLIQYYNGEERAKGNILERFSAQQFPDLHSELNLSSLELGDSALYFCASSAGEWNSPLHFGNGTRLTVT.

This clonotype was counted between two and nine times. A read error may explain this, as a much larger clone is one base away. The chain recombines TRBV12-3 or TRBV12-4 with TRBJ2-2, with D perhaps TRBD1 (6 bases). This CDR3 spans 15 amino acids. The CDR3 DNA follows: TGTGCCAGCAGCTATACAGGGCCGAACACCGGGGAGCCGTTTTTT. Translation: CASSYTGPNTGEPFF.

V usage is TRBV18 and J usage is TRBJ2-5; 13 bases agree with TRBD2. Germline CDR1 KGHSH, CDR2 LQKENI. After removal of 5 bases from V and 9 bases from J, the junction contained 12 bases not matched to a gene. The CDR3 loop spans 16 amino acids. The CDR3 DNA follows: TGTGCCAGCTCATCCCCGGGACTAGCGGGATCTTCGGCCCAGTACTTC. It translates to CASSSPGLAGSSAQYF.

Of note for this clonotype: This could be a read error, since a much larger clone is one nucleotide away. The V call is TRBV7-9, the J call TRBJ2-7; 7 nucleotides line up with TRBD2. The V segment lost 3 bases and the J segment 13 bases; nucleotides outside the gene matches: 12. Germline V gene data show CDR1 as SEHNR and CDR2 as FQNEAQ (reference sequence). The CDR3 has 13 residues. CDR3 in amino acids: CASSFREASWCYF. In nucleotides, the CDR3 is TGTGCCAGCAGCTTCCGGGAGGCTAGCTGGTGTTACTTC. The variable domain in full, completed from reference TRBV7-9 and TRBJ2-7, reads DTGVSQNPRHKITKRGQNVTFRCDPISEHNRLYWYRQTLGQGPEFLTYFQNEAQLEKSRLLSDRFSAERPKGSFSTLEIQRTEQGDSAMYLCASSFREASWCYFGPGTRLTVT.

This clonotype was picked up many times. The genes are TRBV7-8 and TRBJ1-1, with D possibly matching TRBD1 (5 bases). The CDR3 has 16 residues. Germline CDR1 reads SGHVS; CDR2 reads FQNEAQ. The V end was cut by 6 bases, the J end by 4 bases, with 21 bases between. CDR3 nucleotide sequence: TGTGCCAGCAGGCTCCAAGGGACCTCCCGTGGCACTGAAGCTTTCTTT. Its translation is CASRLQGTSRGTEAFF.

In regard to this clonotype: This may stem from a read error, because a much larger clone lies one nucleotide away. The rearrangement links TRBV30 to TRBJ2-2; 9 nucleotides agree with TRBD1. CDR1 is GTSNPN and CDR2 is SVGIG in the germline V gene (reference sequence). The CDR3 runs 13 residues. CDR3 coding DNA: TGTGCCTGGGGGACAGGGAACACCTGGGAGCTGTTTTTT. The encoded protein is CAWGTGNTWELFF. Variable domain in full (rest from reference TRBV30 and TRBJ2-2): SQTIHQWPATLVQPVGSPLSLECTVEGTSNPNLYWYRQAAGRGLQLLFYSVGIGQISSEVPQNLSASRPQDRQFILSSKKLLLSDSGFYLCAWGTGNTWELFFGEGSRLTVL.

This clonotype was detected once. The chain couples TRBV5-4 to TRBJ2-7; D could derive from TRBD1 or TRBD2 (6 bases each). The length of the CDR3 is 17 residues. The V gene's germline CDR1 is SGHNT and CDR2 YYREEE (reference sequence). The germline V and J ends were trimmed by 1 base and 10 bases, with 27 bases remaining between them. CDR3 in amino acids: CASSLRRGSRGIREQYF. In DNA, the CDR3 is TGTGCCAGCAGCTTGCGTCGGGGGTCTAGGGGGATTCGCGAACAGTACTTC. The full variable domain, with the rest looked up from reference TRBV5-4 and TRBJ2-7, is ETGVTQSPTHLIKTRGQQVTLRCSSQSGHNTVSWYQQALGQGPQFIFQYYREEENGRGNFPPRFSGLQFPNYSSELNVNALELDDSALYLCASSLRRGSRGIREQYFGPGTRLTVT.